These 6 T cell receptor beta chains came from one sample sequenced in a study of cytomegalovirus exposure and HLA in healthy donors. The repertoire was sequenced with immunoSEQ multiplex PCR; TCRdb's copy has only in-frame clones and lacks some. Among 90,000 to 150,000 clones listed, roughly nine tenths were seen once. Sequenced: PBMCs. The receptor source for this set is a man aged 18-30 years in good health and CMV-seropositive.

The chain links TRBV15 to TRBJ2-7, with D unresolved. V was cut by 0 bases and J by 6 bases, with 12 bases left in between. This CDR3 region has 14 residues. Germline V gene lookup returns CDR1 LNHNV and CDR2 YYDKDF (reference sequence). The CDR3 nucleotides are TGTGCCACCAGCAGAGAAGCGAATTCTTTCGAGCAGTACTTC. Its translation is CATSREANSFEQYF.

The CDR3 coding sequence is TGTGCCATCAGTGAGAGCGGGGGGAGCTACAATGAGCAGTTCTTC. It specifies CAISESGGSYNEQFF. The chain uses TRBV10-3 and TRBJ2-1, with 9 bases that match TRBD2. The CDR3 contains 15 residues. With 2 bases clipped from V and 3 bases from J, the junction kept 2 bases outside the gene matches. Per the germline V gene, CDR1 is ENHRY and CDR2 is SYGVKD.

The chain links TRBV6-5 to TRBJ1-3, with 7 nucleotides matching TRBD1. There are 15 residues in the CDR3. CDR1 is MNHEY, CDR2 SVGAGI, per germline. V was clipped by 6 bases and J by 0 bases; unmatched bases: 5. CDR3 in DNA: TGTGCCAGCAGACAGGGGACGATCTCTGGAAACACCATATATTTT. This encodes CASRQGTISGNTIYF.

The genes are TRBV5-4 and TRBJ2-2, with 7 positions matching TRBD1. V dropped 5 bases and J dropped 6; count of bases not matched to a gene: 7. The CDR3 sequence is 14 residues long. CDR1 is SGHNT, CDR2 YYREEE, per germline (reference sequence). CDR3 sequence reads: CASRSDRVAGELFF. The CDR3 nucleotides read TGTGCCAGCAGATCCGACAGGGTCGCCGGGGAGCTGTTTTTT.

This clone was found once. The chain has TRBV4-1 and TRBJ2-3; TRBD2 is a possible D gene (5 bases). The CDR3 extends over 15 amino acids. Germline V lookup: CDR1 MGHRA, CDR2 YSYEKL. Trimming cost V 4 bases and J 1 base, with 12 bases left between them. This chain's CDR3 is CASSRTGVGTDTQYF. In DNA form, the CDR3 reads TGCGCCAGCAGCCGGACCGGGGTGGGCACAGATACGCAGTATTTT.

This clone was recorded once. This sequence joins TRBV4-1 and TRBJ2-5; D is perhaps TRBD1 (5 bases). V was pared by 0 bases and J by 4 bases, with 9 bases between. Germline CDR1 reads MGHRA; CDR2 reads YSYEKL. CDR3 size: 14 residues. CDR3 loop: CASSQDGATETQYF. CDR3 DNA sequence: TGCGCCAGCAGCCAAGATGGGGCAACAGAGACCCAGTACTTC.